This T cell receptor (beta chain) originates from a study of blood T cells in healthy people across ages. Across the whole study: When template switching was applied, about one barcoded beta molecule was captured per two T cells.

As for this clonotype: What it recognizes is unknown.

Trimming cost V 2 bases and J 3 bases; bases outside gene matches: 6. The CDR3 runs 15 residues. The germline V gene has CDR1 LGHNA and CDR2 YNFKEQ. Each sample gave at least 6.5 million isolated PBMCs. Each sample provided at least 5.5 micrograms of extracted total RNA. Sample-barcoded 5' priming and a J-beta primer mix drove a second PCR of about 6 to 12 cycles. TCRdb processed the 5' RACE reads anew with MiXCR; each CDR3 protein has one entry. The profile shows roughly 1,300,000 distinct CDR3 sequences, approximately 59% of them singletons. Overall study results and limits: The lack of PBMC sorting stopped any conclusive naive versus antigen-experienced comparison.

The chain employs TRBV4-2 and TRBJ1-2; 7 positions agree with TRBD1. This TCR came from a man aged 18 to 29 in good health. Sample: blood. In DNA form, the CDR3 reads TGTGCCAGCAGCCAATTAGGGGGCCGCGACTATGGCTACACCTTC. As protein: CASSQLGGRDYGYTF.